This entry is about one TCR beta chain. The specificity of this receptor is unknown. No much larger clone exists at a distance of one base, and base qualities are not known. There are 19 amino acids in the CDR3, from cysteine to phenylalanine inclusive. Kept here is only the CDR3 DNA, which spans 57 bases and is read in frame from base 1. The germline V gene yields MGHDK for CDR1 and SYGVNS for CDR2. Trimming accounts for 2 bases at V and 2 bases at J, while the number of junction bases matched to no gene is 14. Amplification of TCR beta CDR3 regions was carried out from RNA transcripts. A first-round RT-PCR of the TCR CDR3 used the HTBI primer set with the Qiagen OneStep RT-PCR kit. Libraries were constructed in a second round of multiplex PCR, after which size selection and purification were performed. Libraries were sequenced paired-end with 100 bp reads on an Illumina HiSeq2000. Turning to the authors' computational methods: Raw data were processed with SOAPnuke, discarding reads with adapters, uncalled bases, mean Phred below 15, or no exact constant-primer or identifier match. COPE v1.2.5 was used to merge high-quality paired reads, and clonotypes were defined as unique nucleotide sequences. MiTCR v1.1 was used to align clonotypes to the IMGT TRBV, TRBD and TRBJ reference segments. Only V-J combinations with frequency above 0.0001, covering 99.2% of repertoires, were analysed. A TCS score was defined as the ratio between F50 (clonal expansion) and ExV (chaos), using BLOSUM62-based TCRdist between CDR3 peptides within each V-J. Welch's t-statistics and random forest reduced fewer than 550 V-J features to 10 to 15, which were used in a naive Bayes classifier (R e1071). Using fastp at Q25 and MiXCR, TCRdb reprocessed the public reads and kept productive beta chains. Entries are consolidated by CDR3 protein sequence, retaining the most common genes and DNA. TCRdb, rather than the study authors, made the V and J calls. Recorded for this sample are 450,000 to 500,000 distinct CDR3 sequences; approximately 22% of them occurred a single time. Jointly, the top ten make up roughly 49% of the sample.

The sample originates from a study of T cells in Graves' hyperthyroidism and ophthalmopathy (dated 2019 in TCRdb). Concerning the study at large: Peripheral blood samples were taken at the time of initial diagnosis, prior to any treatment. After sampling, hyperthyroidism patients received methimazole starting at 30 mg daily, and ophthalmopathy patients received high-dose intravenous methylprednisolone. TCR V-J signatures able to tell the groups apart were searched for in a discovery cohort of 90 to 100 patients, of whom more than 40 had Graves' ophthalmopathy and 55 to 60 had stable Graves' hyperthyroidism. An independent validation cohort of under 20 hyperthyroidism patients and approximately 16 patients who later progressed to ophthalmopathy tested prospective prediction of ophthalmopathy. The paper reports TCR Vbeta CDR3 sequencing of about 140 peripheral blood samples: some 41 ophthalmopathy, under 80 hyperthyroidism and around 17 progressor patients. The approximately 90 discovery patients were divided at random into training and test sets in a 7:3 ratio. In addition, the study compared T-cell repertoires in thyroid tissue and in blood from roughly six Graves' hyperthyroidism patients.

Findings and caveats that apply to the study as a whole: No statistical method was used to fix the sample size in advance, and group allocation was not hidden from the investigators. In validation, the model predicted progression to ophthalmopathy with approximately 69% sensitivity and about 72% specificity, a median of approximately 6.7 months before onset. Most expanded thyroid clonotypes (frequency above 0.001) were also detected in blood, suggesting blood repertoires may reflect thyroid immune responses. A 13 V-J signature model separated ophthalmopathy from stable hyperthyroidism, with roughly 88% sensitivity and 81.08% specificity in cross-validation and 80%/75% in testing.

Ophthalmopathy patients had moderately to severely active disease, Clinical Activity Score of at least 3, NOSPECS grade of at least 4, and duration under 3 months. Patients with uncontrolled infections, other autoimmune diseases, pregnancy or lactation were excluded. Diagnoses relied on clinical symptoms, serum thyroxine and TRAb, thyroid ultrasound and orbital computed tomography. PBMCs were separated from roughly 10 ml of fresh peripheral blood using Ficoll-Paque density gradient centrifugation. Total RNA was extracted using Trizol reagent, and RNA quality was assessed on an Agilent 2100 Bioanalyzer.

Sequencing was done on a sample of blood. The chain uses TRBV25-1 and TRBJ2-5; 10 junctional bases match TRBD2. The TCR comes from a woman aged 70-85 years with Graves' ophthalmopathy. The sequenced DNA: TGTGCCAGCAGTGAACGCCGAGCTGGACTAGCGGATTTACAAGAGACCCAGTACTTC. This encodes CASSERRAGLADLQETQYF.